This T cell receptor (beta chain) is drawn from a study of PD-L1 blockade in urothelial cancer (dated by TCRdb to 2015 to 2018). Regarding the research as a whole: Therapy was started at some point between 2014 and 2016 for all patients, and atezolizumab 1,200 mg was administered intravenously every 3 weeks. The study was an exploratory multi-omic analysis of somatic, immune and clinical correlates of response to PD-L1 blockade with atezolizumab in urothelial cancer. In the same patients who had TCR sequencing, pretreatment tumors also underwent whole exome sequencing and RNA sequencing. Twenty-nine patients had pretreatment blood TCR-seq, about 25 had at least one posttreatment blood collection, and about 25 had tumor TCR-seq. About 85% of the roughly 29 patients were males with bladder-origin urothelial cancer, and 18 of 29 reported a prior smoking history. Blood samples were analyzed at two time points: 3 weeks after treatment start (second dose) and 6 weeks after treatment start. Eight or nine patients reached durable clinical benefit, while some 21 patients did not. An ECOG performance status of 0 or 1 was recorded for the patients, and 0 to 3 prior chemotherapy regimens had been received by the patients. Pretreatment tumor samples, along with matched peripheral blood serially collected before and after atezolizumab treatment, were subjected to TCR sequencing. Durable clinical benefit meant progression-free survival longer than 6 months, and TCR features were also tested against progression-free and overall survival. Blood samples gave a median of around 140,000 T cells and 88,000 or so unique TCRs, with a median clonality of roughly 0.08.

On this clone: It lacks a known antigen. No much larger clone is present one base from it, and per-base qualities are unavailable.

The cohort comprised fewer than 35 patients with locally advanced or metastatic urothelial carcinoma treated at Memorial Sloan Kettering on a trial protocol. Peripheral blood mononuclear cells were collected pretreatment and during treatment, with between 1 and 8 total time points obtained per patient. The Qiagen DNeasy Blood extraction kit was used to purify genomic DNA from total PBMCs and tumor samples. Collected pretreatment and during treatment, PBMCs were isolated and stored as previously described. On the study overall, not on this receptor specifically: At 3 weeks after the start of treatment, tumor-associated TCR clones in peripheral blood had expanded more in patients with durable benefit (n of about 20, p = 0.022). Improved progression-free and overall survival was associated with having pretreatment peripheral blood TCR clonality below the median. Because the sample size was small (n ≈ 27) and many of the analyses were exploratory, the results are meant to be hypothesis-generating.

Synthetic TCR analog templates were spiked into each PCR to estimate absolute template abundance from read counts. Using the immunoSEQ assay, TCRbeta CDR3 regions were amplified from genomic DNA with bias-controlled V and J gene primers. Sequencing of rearranged TCRbeta segments was done at approximately 20X coverage. In the authors' own workflow: Clustering was used to correct sequencing errors, and CDR3s were annotated against IMGT so that V, D and J genes could be assigned. Out-of-frame and stop-codon sequences were excluded, and only productive TCRbeta rearrangements were used in downstream analyses. Clonality was calculated as one minus the Shannon entropy normalized by the log of the number of unique productive sequences. Clones differing between time points or between blood and tumor were identified using Fisher's exact test with Benjamini-Hochberg correction, with an adjusted p below 0.01 applied as the threshold. Here the immuneACCESS table is served through TCRdb, limited to in-frame sequences with V and J called. Missing clones are a known gap in these copies; in checked studies unresolved V genes cover under half, and the rest lacks a known reason. Clone size and V and J calls were adopted from that table, with D and trimming inferred from the DNA. The sample table contains tens of thousands of clones; only one count was recorded for about four fifths of them. Jointly, the top ten make up approximately 3.6% of the sample.

CDR1 and CDR2 are read off the germline V gene as MNHNS and SASEGT. CDR3 length: 15 amino acids, cysteine to phenylalanine. Of all the DNA, just the CDR3 is kept, 45 bases in frame from base 1. Compared with germline, V lacks 8 bases and J lacks 0 bases; bases without a gene match: 10. The sequence was obtained from a man between 70 and 80 years old with urothelial cancer. The rearrangement combines TRBV6-1 with TRBJ2-7, and TRBD2 matches 7 of the central bases. The sequences come from PBMCs, collected around atezolizumab (anti-PD-L1) treatment. Here is the DNA: TGTGCCAGCCGGTCGAATAGCGGGTACTCCTACGAGCAGTACTTC. Its translation is CASRSNSGYSYEQYF.